These 16 T cell receptor beta chains were all obtained from the same sample, sequenced in a study of shared clonotypes between healthy human individuals. Measured with immunoSEQ multiplex PCR; TCRdb has only the in-frame clones, and not every one. Of around 330,000 clones in the sample, approximately 79% were seen once. Source material: memory CD4+ T cells sorted from blood. Subset of the sample: CD45RA-negative fraction. The receptors here all came from a man aged 25 to 40 in good health.

This chain joins TRBV9 and TRBJ2-7, with a tentative D call TRBD2 (6 bases). This CDR3 has 13 amino acids. V was shortened by 2 bases and J by 5 bases, with 11 bases between the two germline ends. Germline V gene sequence: CDR1 SGDLS, CDR2 YYNGEE. The DNA of the CDR3 is TGTGCCAGCAGCGTTGGACTATCCCACGAGCAGTACTTC. Translated: CASSVGLSHEQYF.

The chain recombines TRBV28 with TRBJ2-7; 8 nucleotides line up with TRBD1. Germline trimming cut 6 bases from V and 2 bases from J; bases unmatched to any gene: 6. This CDR3 is built from 14 residues. Germline CDR1 is MDHEN and CDR2 is SYDVKM. The CDR3 nucleotides are TGTGCCAGCAGGGGAAACAGGGGGACCTACGAGCAGTACTTC. It is translated as CASRGNRGTYEQYF.

This clone was counted only a few times. J is TRBJ2-3 and V is TRBV29-1, with 8 positions matching TRBD2. The CDR3 contains 16 residues. V was clipped by 4 bases and J by 4 bases; unmatched bases: 13. CDR1 and CDR2 (germline): SQVTM, ANQGSEA. In DNA form, the CDR3 reads TGCAGCGTTGGCCGAAAAGCGGGAGTTGAGTCAGATACGCAGTATTTT. Translating it yields CSVGRKAGVESDTQYF.

The gene calls are TRBV20-1 and TRBJ2-7; no firm D call. V was cut by 5 bases and J by 3 bases, with 5 bases left in between. CDR3 size: 10 residues. CDR1 is DFQATT and CDR2 is SNEGSKA in the germline V gene (reference sequence). The CDR3 spells CSAQSYEQYF. In DNA, the CDR3 is TGCAGTGCTCAAAGCTACGAGCAGTACTTC.

As DNA, the CDR3 is TGTGCCAGCAGGGCAGGGACCCTGTTGGGGAAACAAGAGACCCAGTACTTC. It codes for CASRAGTLLGKQETQYF. The gene calls are TRBV11-2 and TRBJ2-5; D tentatively reads TRBD1 or TRBD2 (5 bases each). The CDR3 spans 17 residues. V lost 6 bases and J lost 2, with 22 bases in between. From germline, CDR1 is SGHAT and CDR2 FQNNGV. Combining the CDR3 with reference TRBV11-2 and TRBJ2-5 gives the whole variable domain EAGVAQSPRYKIIEKRQSVAFWCNPISGHATLYWYQQILGQGPKLLIQFQNNGVVDDSQLPKDRFSAERLKGVDSTLKIQPAKLEDSAVYLCASRAGTLLGKQETQYFGPGTRLLVL.

The chain is built from TRBV11-1 and TRBJ2-7; D unclear. With 2 bases removed from V and 0 bases from J, the gap between germline ends came to 8 bases. The germline V gene encodes CDR1 SGHAT and CDR2 FQDESV (reference sequence). This CDR3 spans 14 amino acids. The CDR3 loop reads CASSLRFSSYEQYF. CDR3 sequence (DNA): TGTGCCAGCAGCTTAAGGTTTAGCTCCTACGAGCAGTACTTC.

This clone has a single count. The rearrangement joins TRBV7-9 to TRBJ2-7; TRBD1 matches 11 bases. This CDR3 region has 16 residues. Germline V CDR1 and CDR2: SEHNR, FQNEAQ (reference sequence). Losses at the gene ends were 1 base for V and 3 bases for J; bases not matched to a gene: 5. The CDR3 DNA is TGTGCCAGCAGCTTAGTTTGGGACAGGGGGGACTACGAGCAGTACTTC. This gives the protein CASSLVWDRGDYEQYF.

The V call is TRBV7-2, the J call TRBJ2-7, with TRBD1 as a possible D gene (7 bases). The V and J ends lost 4 bases and 2 bases respectively, with 15 bases between them. The germline V gene encodes CDR1 SGHTA and CDR2 FQGNSA. The CDR3 extends over 15 amino acids. Here the CDR3 reads CASSSGRGQTYEQYF. CDR3 sequence (DNA): TGTGCCAGCAGCTCGGGGCGGGGACAGACCTACGAGCAGTACTTC. Full variable domain (remainder filled in from reference TRBV7-2 and TRBJ2-7): GAGVSQSPSNKVTEKGKDVELRCDPISGHTALYWYRQSLGQGLEFLIYFQGNSAPDKSGLPSDRFSAERTGGSVSTLTIQRTQQEDSAVYLCASSSGRGQTYEQYFGPGTRLTVT.

This clone was observed once. The chain uses TRBV7-2 and TRBJ2-3; 11 bases line up with TRBD1. CDR3 length: 16 residues. J gave up 4 bases and V 5 bases, and 8 bases lay outside the gene matches. Germline V gene sequence: CDR1 SGHTA, CDR2 FQGNSA. In DNA form, the CDR3 reads TGTGCCAGCAGCCCGGGACAGGGGGTACTGGCAGATACGCAGTATTTT. It yields the protein CASSPGQGVLADTQYF.

The chain uses TRBV29-1 and TRBJ2-1, with D possibly being TRBD2 (5 bases). V lost 3 bases and J 3 bases, leaving 9 bases between the germline ends. CDR1 and CDR2 (germline): SQVTM, ANQGSEA. There are 13 residues in the CDR3. In DNA, the CDR3 is TGCAGCGTTGAGAGGGAACTCTACAATGAGCAGTTCTTC. This gives the protein CSVERELYNEQFF.

The chain recombines TRBV5-1 with TRBJ2-1, with no clear D. CDR3 length equals 16 residues. Trimming took 3 bases from V and 2 from J, leaving 15 bases between them. Germline CDR1 and CDR2: SGHRS and YFSETQ. CDR3: CASSSSPSFPYNEQFF. For the CDR3, the DNA is TGCGCCAGCAGCTCATCTCCTAGTTTCCCCTACAATGAGCAGTTCTTC.

There are many counts of this clone. V and J are TRBV18 and TRBJ2-7; no definite D call. Germline values: CDR1 KGHSH, CDR2 LQKENI. Between the trimmed V and J ends, which lost 2 bases and 0 bases, there was a span of 8 bases. The CDR3 consists of 14 residues. For the CDR3, the DNA is TGTGCCAGCTCACCAAACGGATTCTCCTACGAGCAGTACTTC. Protein product: CASSPNGFSYEQYF.

The chain combines TRBV19 with TRBJ2-7; TRBD2 agrees at 12 bases. The CDR3 is made up of 15 amino acids. V shed 8 bases and J 1 base; nucleotides not matched to a gene: 6. Per germline, CDR1 LNHDA and CDR2 SQIVND (reference sequence). CDR3 nucleotides: TGTGCCAGTCGACTAGCGGGAGTCGGGTCCTACGAGCAGTACTTC. Residues: CASRLAGVGSYEQYF.

This clone was detected only a few times. This chain links TRBV4-1 with TRBJ2-3; 9 nucleotides match TRBD1. The junction had 8 bases not matched to a gene; V was cut back by 2 bases and J by 5 bases. This CDR3 is built from 16 residues. CDR1 is MGHRA and CDR2 is YSYEKL in the germline V gene. Written as DNA, the CDR3 is TGCGCCAGCAGCCAATCCGGGACAGGGACCGTAGATACGCAGTATTTT. This translates into CASSQSGTGTVDTQYF.

Comment on this clone: The conserved closing phenylalanine or tryptophan is absent in this CDR3, likely reflecting a read error. The limits of the CDR3 on the DNA are not certain, so only TCRdb's listed CDR3 is given. The chain employs TRBV7-9 and TRBJ1-5. From its first to its last residue, the CDR3 has 8 amino acids. Per the germline V gene, CDR1 is SEHNR and CDR2 is FQNEAQ (reference sequence). The CDR3 protein is CASSIIRR.

The chain carries TRBV28 and TRBJ1-1, with D uncertain. CDR3 size: 15 residues. V was pared by 5 bases and J by 1 base, with 14 bases between. CDR1 is MDHEN and CDR2 is SYDVKM in the germline V gene. CDR3 nucleotides: TGTGCCAGCAGTGAGCTCACAACGCAGAACACTGAAGCTTTCTTT. It specifies CASSELTTQNTEAFF.